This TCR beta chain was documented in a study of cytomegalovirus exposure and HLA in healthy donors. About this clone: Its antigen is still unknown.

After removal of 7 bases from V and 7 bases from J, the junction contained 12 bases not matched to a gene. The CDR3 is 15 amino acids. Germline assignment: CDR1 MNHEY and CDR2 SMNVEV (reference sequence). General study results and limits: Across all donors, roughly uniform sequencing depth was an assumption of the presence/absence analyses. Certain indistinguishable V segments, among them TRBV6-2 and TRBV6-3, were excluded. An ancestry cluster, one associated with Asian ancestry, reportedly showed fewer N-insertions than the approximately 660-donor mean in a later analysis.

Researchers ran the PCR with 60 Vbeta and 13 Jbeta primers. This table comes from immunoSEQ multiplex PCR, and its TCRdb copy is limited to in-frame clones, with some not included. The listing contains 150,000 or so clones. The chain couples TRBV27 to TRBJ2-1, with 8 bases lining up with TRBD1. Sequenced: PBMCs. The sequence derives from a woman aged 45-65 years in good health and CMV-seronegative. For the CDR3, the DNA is TGTGCCAGCATCATATCCGGGACAGGTTTGAATGAGCAGTTCTTC. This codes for CASIISGTGLNEQFF.